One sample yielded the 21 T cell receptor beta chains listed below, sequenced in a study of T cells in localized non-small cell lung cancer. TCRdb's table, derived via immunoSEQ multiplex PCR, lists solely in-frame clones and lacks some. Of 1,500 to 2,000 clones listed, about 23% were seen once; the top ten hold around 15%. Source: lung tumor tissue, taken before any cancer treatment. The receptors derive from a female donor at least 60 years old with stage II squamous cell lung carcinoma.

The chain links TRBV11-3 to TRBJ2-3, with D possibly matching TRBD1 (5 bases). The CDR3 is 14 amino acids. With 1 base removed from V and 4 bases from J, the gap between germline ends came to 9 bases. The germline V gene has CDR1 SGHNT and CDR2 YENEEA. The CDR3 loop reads CASSLVGAADTQYF. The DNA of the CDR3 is TGTGCCAGCAGCTTAGTTGGGGCAGCAGATACGCAGTATTTT.

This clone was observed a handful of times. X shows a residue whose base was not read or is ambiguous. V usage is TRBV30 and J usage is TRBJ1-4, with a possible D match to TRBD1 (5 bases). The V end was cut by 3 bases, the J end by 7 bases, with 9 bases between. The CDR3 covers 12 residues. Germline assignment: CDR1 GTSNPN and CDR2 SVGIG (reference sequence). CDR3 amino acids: CAWRGTXEKLFF. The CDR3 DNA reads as TGTGCCTGGAGAGGGACGCYTGAAAAACTGTTTTTT.

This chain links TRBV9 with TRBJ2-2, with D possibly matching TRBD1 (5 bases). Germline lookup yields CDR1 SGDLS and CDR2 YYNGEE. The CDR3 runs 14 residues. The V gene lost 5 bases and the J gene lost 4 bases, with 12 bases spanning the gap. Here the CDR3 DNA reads TGTGCCAGCAGTCAAGGGGTCGGCACCGGGGAGCTGTTTTTT. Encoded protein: CASSQGVGTGELFF.

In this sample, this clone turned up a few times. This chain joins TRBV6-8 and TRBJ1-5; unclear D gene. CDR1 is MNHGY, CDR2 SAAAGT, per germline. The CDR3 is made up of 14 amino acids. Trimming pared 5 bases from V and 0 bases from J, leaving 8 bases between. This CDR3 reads CASSTGYSNQPQHF. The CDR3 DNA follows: TGTGCCAGCAGTACCGGGTATAGCAATCAGCCCCAGCATTTT.

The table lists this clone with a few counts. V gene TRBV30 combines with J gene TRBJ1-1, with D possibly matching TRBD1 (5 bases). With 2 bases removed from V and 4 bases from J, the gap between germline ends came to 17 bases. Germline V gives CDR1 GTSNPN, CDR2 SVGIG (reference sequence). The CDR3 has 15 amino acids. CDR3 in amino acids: CAWSSPGTGGTEAFF. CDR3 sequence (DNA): TGTGCCTGGAGTTCCCCCGGGACGGGGGGCACTGAAGCTTTCTTT.

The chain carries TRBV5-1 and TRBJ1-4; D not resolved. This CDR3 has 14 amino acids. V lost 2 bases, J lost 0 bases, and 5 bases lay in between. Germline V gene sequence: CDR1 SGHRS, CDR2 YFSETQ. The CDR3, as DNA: TGCGCCAGCAGCTTTGCACCAACTAATGAAAAACTGTTTTTT. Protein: CASSFAPTNEKLFF.

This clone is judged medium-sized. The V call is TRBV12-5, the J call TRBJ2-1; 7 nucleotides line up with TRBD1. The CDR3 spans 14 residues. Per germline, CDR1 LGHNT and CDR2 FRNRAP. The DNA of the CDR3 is TGTGCCAGCGCTACGAACAGGGGTTCCGATGAGCAGTTCTTC. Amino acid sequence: CASATNRGSDEQFF.

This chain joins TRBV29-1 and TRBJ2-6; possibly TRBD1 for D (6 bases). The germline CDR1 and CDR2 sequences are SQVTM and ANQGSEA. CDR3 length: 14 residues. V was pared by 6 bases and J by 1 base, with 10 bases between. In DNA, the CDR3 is TGCAGCGTCGCGGACAGTTCTGGGGCCAACGTCCTGACTTTC. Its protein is CSVADSSGANVLTF.

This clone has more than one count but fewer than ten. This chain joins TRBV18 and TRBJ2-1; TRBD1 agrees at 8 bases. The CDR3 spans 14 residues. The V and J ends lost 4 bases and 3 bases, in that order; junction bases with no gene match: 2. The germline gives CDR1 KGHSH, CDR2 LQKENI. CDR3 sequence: CASSRTGYYNEQFF. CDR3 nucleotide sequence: TGTGCCAGCTCACGGACAGGGTACTACAATGAGCAGTTCTTC.

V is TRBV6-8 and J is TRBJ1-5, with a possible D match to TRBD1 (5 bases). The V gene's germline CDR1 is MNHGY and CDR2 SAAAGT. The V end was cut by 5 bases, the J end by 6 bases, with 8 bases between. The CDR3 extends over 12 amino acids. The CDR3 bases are TGTGCCAGCAGTACCAGGGTTCAGCCCCAGCATTTT. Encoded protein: CASSTRVQPQHF.

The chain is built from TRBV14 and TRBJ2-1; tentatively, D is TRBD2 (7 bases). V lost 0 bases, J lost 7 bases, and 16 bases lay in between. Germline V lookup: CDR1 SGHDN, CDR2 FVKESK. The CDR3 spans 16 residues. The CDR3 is CASSQDLGGGANEQFF. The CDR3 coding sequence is TGTGCCAGCAGCCAAGATCTCGGTGGGGGGGCAAATGAGCAGTTCTTC.

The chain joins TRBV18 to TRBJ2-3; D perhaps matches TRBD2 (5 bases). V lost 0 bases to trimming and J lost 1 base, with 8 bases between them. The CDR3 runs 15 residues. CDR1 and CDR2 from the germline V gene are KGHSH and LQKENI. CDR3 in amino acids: CASSPPLEGTDTQYF. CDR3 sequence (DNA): TGTGCCAGCTCACCACCGTTGGAGGGCACAGATACGCAGTATTTT. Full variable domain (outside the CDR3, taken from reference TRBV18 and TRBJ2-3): NAGVMQNPRHLVRRRGQEARLRCSPMKGHSHVYWYRQLPEEGLKFMVYLQKENIIDESGMPKERFSAEFPKEGPSILRIQQVVRGDSAAYFCASSPPLEGTDTQYFGPGTRLTVL.

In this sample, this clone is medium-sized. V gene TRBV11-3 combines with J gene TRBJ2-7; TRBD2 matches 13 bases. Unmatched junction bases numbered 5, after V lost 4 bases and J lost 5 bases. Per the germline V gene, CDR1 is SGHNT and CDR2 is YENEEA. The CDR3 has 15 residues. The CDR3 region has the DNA TGTGCCAGCAGCTCGGGACTAGCGGGATTCAACGAGCAGTACTTC. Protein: CASSSGLAGFNEQYF.

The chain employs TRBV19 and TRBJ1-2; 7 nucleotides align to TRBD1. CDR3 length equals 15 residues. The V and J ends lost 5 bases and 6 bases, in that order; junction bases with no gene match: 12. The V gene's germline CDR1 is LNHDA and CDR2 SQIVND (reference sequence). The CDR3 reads CASSSLKGQEHGYTF. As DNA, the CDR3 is TGTGCCAGTAGTTCACTAAAAGGACAGGAGCATGGCTACACCTTC.

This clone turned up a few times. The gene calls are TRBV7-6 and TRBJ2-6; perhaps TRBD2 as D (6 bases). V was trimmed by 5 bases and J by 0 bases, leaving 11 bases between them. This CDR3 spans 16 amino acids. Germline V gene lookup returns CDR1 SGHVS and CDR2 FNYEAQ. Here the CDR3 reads CASSPGGISGANVLTF. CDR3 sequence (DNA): TGTGCCAGCAGCCCCGGAGGGATCTCTGGGGCCAACGTCCTGACTTTC.

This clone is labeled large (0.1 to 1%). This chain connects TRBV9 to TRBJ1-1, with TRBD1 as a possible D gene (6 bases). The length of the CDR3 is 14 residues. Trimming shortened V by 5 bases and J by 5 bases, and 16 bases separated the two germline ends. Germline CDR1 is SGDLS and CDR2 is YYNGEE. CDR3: CASSEPGEVTEAFF. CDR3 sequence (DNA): TGTGCCAGCAGTGAGCCAGGGGAGGTAACTGAAGCTTTCTTT.

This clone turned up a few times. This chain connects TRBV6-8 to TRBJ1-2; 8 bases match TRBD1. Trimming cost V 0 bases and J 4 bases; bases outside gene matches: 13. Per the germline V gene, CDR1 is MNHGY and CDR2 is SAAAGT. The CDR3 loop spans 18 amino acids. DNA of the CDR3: TGTGCCAGCAGTTACTCGATACGCAGGGGGCATCACTTCTATGGCTACACCTTC. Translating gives CASSYSIRRGHHFYGYTF.

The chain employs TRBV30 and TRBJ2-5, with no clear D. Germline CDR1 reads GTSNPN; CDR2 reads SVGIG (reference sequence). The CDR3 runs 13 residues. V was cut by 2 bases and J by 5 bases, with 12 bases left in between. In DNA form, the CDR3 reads TGTGCCTGGAGTCCCCTGAGACGGGAGACCCAGTACTTC. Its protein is CAWSPLRRETQYF.

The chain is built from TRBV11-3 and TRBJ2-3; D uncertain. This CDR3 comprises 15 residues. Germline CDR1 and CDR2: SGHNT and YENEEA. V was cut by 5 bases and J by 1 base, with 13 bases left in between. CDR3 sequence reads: CASSLQYPRTDTQYF. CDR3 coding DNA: TGTGCCAGCAGCCTCCAGTACCCCCGCACAGATACGCAGTATTTT.

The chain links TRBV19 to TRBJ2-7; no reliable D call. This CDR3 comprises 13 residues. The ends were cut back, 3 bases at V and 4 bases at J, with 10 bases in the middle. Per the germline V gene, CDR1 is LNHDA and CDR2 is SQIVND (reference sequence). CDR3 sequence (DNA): TGTGCCAGTAGTATCGAGTCGTCTTACGAGCAGTACTTC. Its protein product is CASSIESSYEQYF.

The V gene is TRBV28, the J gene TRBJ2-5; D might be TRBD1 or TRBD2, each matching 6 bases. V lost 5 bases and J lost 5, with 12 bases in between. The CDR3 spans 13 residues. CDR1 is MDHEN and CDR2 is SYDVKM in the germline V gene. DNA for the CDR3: TGTGCCAGCAGTCGATCGGGGGCCGAGACCCAGTACTTC. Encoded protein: CASSRSGAETQYF.